This T cell receptor (beta chain) was profiled in a study of blood T cell repertoires in COVID-19. Study-level background: Sources were T cells, B-cell-depleted T cells, or PBMCs; the material itself was cDNA or gDNA.

The protocol was immunoSEQ multiplex PCR, while the TCRdb copy is restricted to in-frame clones and leaves out a portion. In the table there are 72,000 or so clones, 75% to 90% of which are singletons. This CDR3 has 14 amino acids. V dropped 0 bases and J dropped 3 bases, with 6 bases sitting between them. Germline-derived CDR1 and CDR2 are SGHRS and YFSETQ. J is TRBJ1-4 and V is TRBV5-1, with unresolved D. The receptor's source is a man aged 65 to 85 who had recovered from COVID-19. The specimen sequenced was peripheral blood. The CDR3 DNA sequence: TGCGCCAGCAGCTTGGGGCAGGCTAATGAAAAACTGTTTTTT. It codes for CASSLGQANEKLFF.